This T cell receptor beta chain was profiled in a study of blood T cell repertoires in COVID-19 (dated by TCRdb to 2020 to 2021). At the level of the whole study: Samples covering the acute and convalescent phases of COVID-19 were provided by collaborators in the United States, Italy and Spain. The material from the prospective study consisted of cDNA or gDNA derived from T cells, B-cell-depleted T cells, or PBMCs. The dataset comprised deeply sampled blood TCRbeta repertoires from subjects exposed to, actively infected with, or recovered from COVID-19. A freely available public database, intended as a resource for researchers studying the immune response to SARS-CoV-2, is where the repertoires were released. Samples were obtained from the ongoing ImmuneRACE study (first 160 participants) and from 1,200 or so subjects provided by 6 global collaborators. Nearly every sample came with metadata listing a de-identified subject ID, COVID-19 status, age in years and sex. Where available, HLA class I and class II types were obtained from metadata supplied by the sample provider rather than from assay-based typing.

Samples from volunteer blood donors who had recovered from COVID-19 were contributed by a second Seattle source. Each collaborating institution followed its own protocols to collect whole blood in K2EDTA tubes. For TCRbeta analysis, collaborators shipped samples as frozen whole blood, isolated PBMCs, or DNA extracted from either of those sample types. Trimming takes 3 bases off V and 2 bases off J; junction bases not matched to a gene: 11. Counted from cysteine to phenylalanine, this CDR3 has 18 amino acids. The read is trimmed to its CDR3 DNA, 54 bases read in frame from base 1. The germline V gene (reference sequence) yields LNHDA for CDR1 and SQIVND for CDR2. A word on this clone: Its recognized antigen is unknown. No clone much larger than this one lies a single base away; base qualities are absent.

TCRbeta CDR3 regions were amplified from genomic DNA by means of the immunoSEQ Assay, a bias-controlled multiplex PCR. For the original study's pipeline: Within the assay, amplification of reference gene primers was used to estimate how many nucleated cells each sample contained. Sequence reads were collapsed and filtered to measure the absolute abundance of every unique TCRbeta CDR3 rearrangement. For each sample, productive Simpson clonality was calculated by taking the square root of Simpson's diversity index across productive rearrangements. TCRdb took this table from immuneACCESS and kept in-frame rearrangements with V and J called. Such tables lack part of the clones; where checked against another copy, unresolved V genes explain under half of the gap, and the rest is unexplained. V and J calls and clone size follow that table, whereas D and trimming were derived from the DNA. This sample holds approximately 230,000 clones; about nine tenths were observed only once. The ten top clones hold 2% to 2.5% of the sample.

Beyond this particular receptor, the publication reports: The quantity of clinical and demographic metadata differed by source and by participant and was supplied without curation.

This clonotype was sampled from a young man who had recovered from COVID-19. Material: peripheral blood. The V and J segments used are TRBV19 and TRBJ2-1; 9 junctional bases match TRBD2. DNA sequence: TGTGCCAGTAGTATGAACCCGCCGGGACTAGCCCCCTACAATGAGCAGTTCTTC. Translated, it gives CASSMNPPGLAPYNEQFF.